Sequencing of this T cell receptor (beta chain) was carried out in a study of CD8 T cells in ankylosing spondylitis. The junction had 7 bases not matched to a gene; V was cut back by 2 bases and J by 5 bases. The CDR3 length is 15 residues. Germline loops: CDR1 SGDLS, CDR2 YYNGEE. Points from the study as a whole: A TCR beta motif of roughly 8 highly homologous variants appeared characteristic of ankylosing spondylitis blood.

Remarks on this clonotype: Its specificity is not known.

Using its own MiXCR run on the 5' RACE reads, TCRdb lists one record per CDR3 protein. This sample has under 950,000 distinct CDR3 sequences, with around 20% found just once. Material: blood, either unsorted or a sorted T cell fraction (not recorded which). The J gene is TRBJ2-7, the V gene TRBV9; 10 nucleotides match TRBD2. This TCR was recovered from a male donor with ankylosing spondylitis. The CDR3 region is CASSVLAGDNHEQYF. The CDR3, as DNA: TGTGCCAGCAGCGTTCTAGCGGGAGATAACCACGAGCAGTACTTC.